This T cell receptor beta chain appears in the sequencing data of a study of cytotoxic CD8 clonotypes in ibrutinib-treated CLL. Depth targeted 1 in 200,000 to 1 in 1 million T cells, averaging 10x coverage per clonotype. Using immunoSEQ multiplex PCR, the repertoire was profiled, and TCRdb retains in-frame clones only, with some absent. The sample yields some 310,000 clones, 70% to 80% seen once. With respect to this clone: What it binds is not known.

The CDR3 contains 13 residues. From germline, CDR1 is SGHDN and CDR2 FVKESK. V shed 6 bases, J shed 5 bases, and the junction held 6 bases outside the gene matches. Study-level points and caveats: Against age-matched healthy donors, baseline clonality ran higher and tracked circulating CD8+ T-cell counts. Public clonotypes, found uncommonly, either contracted or stayed stable on treatment.

The rearrangement links TRBV14 to TRBJ2-7; 8 nucleotides agree with TRBD1. Specimen: PBMCs, collected before ibrutinib treatment. This receptor was identified in a human donor with chronic lymphocytic leukemia. The CDR3 nucleotides read TGTGCCAGCAGTCTGGACAGGGAACACGAGCAGTACTTC. Translating it yields CASSLDREHEQYF. The full variable domain, rest sourced from reference TRBV14 and TRBJ2-7, is EAGVTQFPSHSVIEKGQTVTLRCDPISGHDNLYWYRRVMGKEIKFLLHFVKESKQDESGMPNNRFLAERTGGTYSTLKVQPAELEDSGVYFCASSLDREHEQYFGPGTRLTVT.